This TCR beta chain was identified in a study of CD8+ T cells in alopecia areata. Study results and caveats: Scalp samples also yield sequences from resident alphabeta T cells of normal skin.

Extraction of RNA preceded its reverse transcription into cDNA, which served as the sequencing template. The assay was immunoSEQ multiplex PCR, and TCRdb's table has in-frame clones only and misses some. The profile shows 150,000 or so clones, 45% to 65% of them singletons. Germline CDR1 LNHNV, CDR2 YYDKDF (reference sequence). The CDR3 contains 14 residues. With 7 bases removed from V and 6 bases from J, the gap between germline ends came to 16 bases. Stated treatment: oral pan-JAK inhibitor, 5-10 mg twice daily. Alopecia areata patients provided lesional scalp punch biopsies and peripheral blood. Comments on this clone: What it binds is not known.

The sequencing here drew on CD8+ T cells sorted from blood, taken at week 4, from a patient treated with tofacitinib. This sequence originates from a human donor with alopecia areata. The rearrangement links TRBV15 to TRBJ1-5, with D maybe TRBD1 (6 bases). The CDR3 DNA reads TGTGCCACCACTAGCATGGGGGGCGGTCAGCCCCAGCATTTT. As protein: CATTSMGGGQPQHF.